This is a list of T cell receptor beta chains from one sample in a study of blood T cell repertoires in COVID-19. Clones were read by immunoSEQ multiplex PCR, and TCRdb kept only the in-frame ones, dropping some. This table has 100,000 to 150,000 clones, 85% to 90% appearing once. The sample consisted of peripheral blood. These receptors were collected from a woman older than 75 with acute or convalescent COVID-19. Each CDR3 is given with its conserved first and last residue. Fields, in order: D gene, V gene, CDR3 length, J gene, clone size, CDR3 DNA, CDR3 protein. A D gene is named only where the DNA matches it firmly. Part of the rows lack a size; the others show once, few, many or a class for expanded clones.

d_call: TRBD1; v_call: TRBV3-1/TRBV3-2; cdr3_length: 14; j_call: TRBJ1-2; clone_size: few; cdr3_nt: TGTGCCAGCAGCCGGACAGGAGGGAACTATGGCTACACCTTC; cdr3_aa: CASSRTGGNYGYTF
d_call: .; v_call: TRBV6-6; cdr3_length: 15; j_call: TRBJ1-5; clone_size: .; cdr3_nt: TGTGCCAGCAGTTACCGTGGACAGAACAATCAGCCCCAGCATTTT; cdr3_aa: CASSYRGQNNQPQHF
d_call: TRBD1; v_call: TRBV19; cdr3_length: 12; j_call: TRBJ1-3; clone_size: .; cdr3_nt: TGTGCCGTTGGACAGGTCAGAAACACCATATATTTT; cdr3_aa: CAVGQVRNTIYF
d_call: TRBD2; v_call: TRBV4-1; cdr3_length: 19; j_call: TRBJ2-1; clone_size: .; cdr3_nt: TGCGCCAGCAGCCAGATTGGACTAGCGGGGGGGCCCGTCCACAATGAGCAGTTCTTC; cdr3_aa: CASSQIGLAGGPVHNEQFF
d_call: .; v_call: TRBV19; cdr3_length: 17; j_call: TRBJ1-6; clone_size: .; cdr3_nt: TGTGCCAGTAGTCGGGACTGGGGAAGCTCCTATAATTCACCCCTCCACTTT; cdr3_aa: CASSRDWGSSYNSPLHF
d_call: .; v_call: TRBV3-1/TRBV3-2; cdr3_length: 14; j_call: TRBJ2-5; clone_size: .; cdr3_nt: TGTGCCAGCAGCCAAGATAGTGGGGGCGGGACCCAGTACTTC; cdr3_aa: CASSQDSGGGTQYF
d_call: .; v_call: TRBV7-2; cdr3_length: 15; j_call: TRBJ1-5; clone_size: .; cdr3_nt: TGTGCCAGCAGTCTCATAGCAGGGTCAAATCAGCCCCAGCATTTT; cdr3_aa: CASSLIAGSNQPQHF
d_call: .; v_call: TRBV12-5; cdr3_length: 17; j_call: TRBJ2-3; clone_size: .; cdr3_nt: TGTGCTAGTGGTTTGGACCTTACGCGGCTGCACACAGATACGCAGTATTTT; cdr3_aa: CASGLDLTRLHTDTQYF
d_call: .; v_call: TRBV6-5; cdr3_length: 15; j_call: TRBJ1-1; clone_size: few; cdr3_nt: TGTGCCAGCAGCCGAAGCAGGGACTTGAACACTGAAGCTTTCTTT; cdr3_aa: CASSRSRDLNTEAFF
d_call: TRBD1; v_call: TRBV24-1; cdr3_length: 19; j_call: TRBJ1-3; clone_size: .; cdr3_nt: TGTGCCACCAGTGTCCCCCGGGACAGGCCCCTCAACTCTGGAAACACCATATATTTT; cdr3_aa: CATSVPRDRPLNSGNTIYF
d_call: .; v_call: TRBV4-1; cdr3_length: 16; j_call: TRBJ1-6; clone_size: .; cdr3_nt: TGCGCCAGCAGCCAAGGTGTAGGGGTCGGCAATTCACCCCTCCACTTT; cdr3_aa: CASSQGVGVGNSPLHF
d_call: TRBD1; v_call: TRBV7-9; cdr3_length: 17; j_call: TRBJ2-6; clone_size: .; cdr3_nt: TGTGCCAGCAGCCCCCCCGGGACAGGGGCCGGGGCCAACGTCCTGACTTTC; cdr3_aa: CASSPPGTGAGANVLTF
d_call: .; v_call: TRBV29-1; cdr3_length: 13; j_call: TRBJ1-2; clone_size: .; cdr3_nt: TGCAGCGTTGAGATGGACAGAAACTATGGCTACACCTTC; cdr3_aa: CSVEMDRNYGYTF
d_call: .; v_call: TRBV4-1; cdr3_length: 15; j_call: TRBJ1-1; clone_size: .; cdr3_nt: TGCGCCAGCAGCCAAGTTGTCCAGGGGACCACTGAAGCTTTCTTT; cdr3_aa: CASSQVVQGTTEAFF
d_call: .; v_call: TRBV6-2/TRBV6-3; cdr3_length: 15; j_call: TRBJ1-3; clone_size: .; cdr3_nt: TGTGCCAGCAGTCGAGACAGCGTCTCTGGAAACACCATATATTTT; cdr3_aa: CASSRDSVSGNTIYF
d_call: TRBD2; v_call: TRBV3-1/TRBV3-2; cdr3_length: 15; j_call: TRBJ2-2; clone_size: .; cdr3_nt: TGTGCCAGCAGCGCGGGGGGGGCGGGCACCGGGGAGCTGTTTTTT; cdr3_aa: CASSAGGAGTGELFF
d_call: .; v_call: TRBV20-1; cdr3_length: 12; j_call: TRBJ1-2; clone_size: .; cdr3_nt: TGCAGTGCTAGTGGCGGAGTCTATGGCTACACCTTC; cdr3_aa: CSASGGVYGYTF
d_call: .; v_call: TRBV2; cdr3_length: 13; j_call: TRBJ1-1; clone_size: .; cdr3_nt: TGTGCCAGCAGTGAAATGGGCAGGGATGAAGCTTTCTTT; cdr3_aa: CASSEMGRDEAFF
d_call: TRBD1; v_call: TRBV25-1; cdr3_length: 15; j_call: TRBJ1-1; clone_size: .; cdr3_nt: TGTGCCAGCAGTAGACAGGGTGTTGGGAACACTGAAGCTTTCTTT; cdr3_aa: CASSRQGVGNTEAFF
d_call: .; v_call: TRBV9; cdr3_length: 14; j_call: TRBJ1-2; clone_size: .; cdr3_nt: TGTGCCAGCAGCGCGAGCGGGACACCAACTGGCTACACCTTC; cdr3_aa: CASSASGTPTGYTF
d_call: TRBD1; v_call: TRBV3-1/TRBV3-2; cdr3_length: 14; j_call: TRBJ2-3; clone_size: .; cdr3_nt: TGTGCCAGCGCGAGGGGACAGAACACAGATACGCAGTATTTT; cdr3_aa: CASARGQNTDTQYF
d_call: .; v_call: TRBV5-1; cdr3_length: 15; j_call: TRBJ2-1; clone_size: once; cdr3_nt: TGCGCCAGCAGCCCAGGTGGAAGTCGGGGTAATGAGCAGTTCTTC; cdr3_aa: CASSPGGSRGNEQFF
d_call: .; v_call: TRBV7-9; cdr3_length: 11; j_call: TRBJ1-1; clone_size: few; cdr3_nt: TGTGCCAGTGGGGGGAGCACTGAAGCTTTCTTT; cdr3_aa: CASGGSTEAFF
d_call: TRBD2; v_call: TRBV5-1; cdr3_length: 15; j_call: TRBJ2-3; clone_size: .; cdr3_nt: TGCGCCAGCAGCTCAAATAGCGGGGGGCCAGATACGCAGTATTTT; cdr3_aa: CASSSNSGGPDTQYF
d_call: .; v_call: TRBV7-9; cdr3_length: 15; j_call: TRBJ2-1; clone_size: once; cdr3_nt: TGTGCCAGCAGCCTCCAGCGAGGAGGGGAGGATGAGCAGTTCTTC; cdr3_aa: CASSLQRGGEDEQFF
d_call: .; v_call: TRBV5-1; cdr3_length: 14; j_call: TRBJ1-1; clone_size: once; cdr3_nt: TGCGCCAGCAGCTTCACCCTCCCGGGCACTGAAGCTTTCTTT; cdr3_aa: CASSFTLPGTEAFF
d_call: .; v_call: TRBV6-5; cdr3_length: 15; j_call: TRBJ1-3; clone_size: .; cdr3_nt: TGTGCCAGCAGACCGGGATCGAGCTCTGGAAACACCATATATTTT; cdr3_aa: CASRPGSSSGNTIYF
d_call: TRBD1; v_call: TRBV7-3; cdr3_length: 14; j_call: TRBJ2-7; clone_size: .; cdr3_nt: TGTGCCAGCAGCCCGACAGGGTCCCCCTACGAGCAGTACTTC; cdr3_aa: CASSPTGSPYEQYF
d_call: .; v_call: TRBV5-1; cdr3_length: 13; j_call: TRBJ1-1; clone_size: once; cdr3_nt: TGCGCCAGCAGCCTTATGACAGATACTGAAGCTTTCTTT; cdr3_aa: CASSLMTDTEAFF
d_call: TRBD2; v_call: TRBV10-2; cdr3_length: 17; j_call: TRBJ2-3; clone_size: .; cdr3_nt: TGCGCCAGCAGTGTGACTAGCGGGGGGTCGGTAGCAGATACGCAGTATTTT; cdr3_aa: CASSVTSGGSVADTQYF
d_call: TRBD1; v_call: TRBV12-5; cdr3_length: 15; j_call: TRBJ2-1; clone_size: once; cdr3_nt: TGTGCTAGTGGCTTGGGACAGCTTGACTACAATGAGCAGTTCTTC; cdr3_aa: CASGLGQLDYNEQFF
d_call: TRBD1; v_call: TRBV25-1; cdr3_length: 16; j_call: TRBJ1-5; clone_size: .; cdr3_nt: TGTGCCAGCAGTGAGGCCGCGACAGGGATCGGACAGCCCCAGCATTTT; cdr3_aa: CASSEAATGIGQPQHF
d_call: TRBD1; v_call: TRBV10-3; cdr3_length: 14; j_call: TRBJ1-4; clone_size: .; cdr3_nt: TGTGCCATCAGCACGGGACAGGGGGGTGAAAAACTGTTTTTT; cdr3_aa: CAISTGQGGEKLFF
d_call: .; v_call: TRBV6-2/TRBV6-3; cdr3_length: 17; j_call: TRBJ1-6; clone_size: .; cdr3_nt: TGTGCCAGCAGTTACGGGAGGAAAAGCTCCTATAATTCACCCCTCCACTTT; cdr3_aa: CASSYGRKSSYNSPLHF
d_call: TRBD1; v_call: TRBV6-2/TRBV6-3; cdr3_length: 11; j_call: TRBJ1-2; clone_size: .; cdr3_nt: TGTGCCAGCAGTTTGGGACAGGCCGGCACCTTC; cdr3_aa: CASSLGQAGTF
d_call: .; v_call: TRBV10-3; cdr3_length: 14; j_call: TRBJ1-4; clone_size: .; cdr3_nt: TGTGCCATCAGTGAGGGAGGGGCTGGAGAAAAACTGTTTTTT; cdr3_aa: CAISEGGAGEKLFF
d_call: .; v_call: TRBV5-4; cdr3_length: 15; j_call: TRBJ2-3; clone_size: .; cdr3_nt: TGTGCCAGCAGCTTGGGCGGGACCAGCACAGATACGCAGTATTTT; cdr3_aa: CASSLGGTSTDTQYF
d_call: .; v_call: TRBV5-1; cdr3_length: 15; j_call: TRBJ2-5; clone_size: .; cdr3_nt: TGCGCCAGCAGCTTGGCCGGGATGGGTAGGGAGACCCAGTACTTC; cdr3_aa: CASSLAGMGRETQYF
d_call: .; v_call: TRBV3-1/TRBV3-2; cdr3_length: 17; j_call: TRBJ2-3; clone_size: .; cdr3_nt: TGTGCCAGCAGCCAAGTGGTTAGGCTAGCGCAGACAGATACGCAGTATTTT; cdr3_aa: CASSQVVRLAQTDTQYF
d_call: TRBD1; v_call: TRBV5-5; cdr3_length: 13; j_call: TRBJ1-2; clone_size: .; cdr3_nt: TGTGCCAGCAGCTTTCAGGGGGCGCCTGGCTACACCTTC; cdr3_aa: CASSFQGAPGYTF
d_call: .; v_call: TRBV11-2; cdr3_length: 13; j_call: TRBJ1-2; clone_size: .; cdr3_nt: TGTGCCAGCAGCTTCGGACAGCCCCGAGGCTACACCTTC; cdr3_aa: CASSFGQPRGYTF
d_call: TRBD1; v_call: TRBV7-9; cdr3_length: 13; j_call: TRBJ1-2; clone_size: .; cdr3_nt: TGTGCCAGCAGCTATGGACAGGGCGATGGCTACACCTTC; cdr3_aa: CASSYGQGDGYTF
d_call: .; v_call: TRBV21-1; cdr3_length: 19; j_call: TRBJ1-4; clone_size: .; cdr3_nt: TGTGCCAGCAGCAAAGGGACACCCCCTGGACATCAGCGTAATGAAAAACTGTTTTTT; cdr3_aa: CASSKGTPPGHQRNEKLFF
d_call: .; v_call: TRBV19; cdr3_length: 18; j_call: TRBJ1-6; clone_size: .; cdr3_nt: TGTGCCAGTAGTATAGCAGGGTCGGCGTCGGGGGGCGCTTCACCCCTCCACTTT; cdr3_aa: CASSIAGSASGGASPLHF
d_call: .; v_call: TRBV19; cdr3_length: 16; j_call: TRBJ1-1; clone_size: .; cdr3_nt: TGTGCCAGTAGTATAGGGTCTCGTAGTATGAACACTGAAGCTTTCTTT; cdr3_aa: CASSIGSRSMNTEAFF
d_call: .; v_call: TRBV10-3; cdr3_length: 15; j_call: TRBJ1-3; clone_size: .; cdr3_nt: TGTGCCATCAGTGAGTTCGGTCGTTCTGGAAACACCATATATTTT; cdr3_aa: CAISEFGRSGNTIYF
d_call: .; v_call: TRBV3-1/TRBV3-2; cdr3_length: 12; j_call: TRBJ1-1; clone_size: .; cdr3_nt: TGTGCCAGCAGCCAATTTAGCACTGAAGCTTTCTTT; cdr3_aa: CASSQFSTEAFF
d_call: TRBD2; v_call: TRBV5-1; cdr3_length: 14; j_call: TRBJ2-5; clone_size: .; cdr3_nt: TGCGCCAGCAGGGGACTAGCGGGACAAGAGACCCAGTACTTC; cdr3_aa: CASRGLAGQETQYF
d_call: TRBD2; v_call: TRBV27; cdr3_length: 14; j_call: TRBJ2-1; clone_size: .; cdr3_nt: TGTGCCAGCAGGCGGACTAGTGGCCCACTTGAGCAGTTCTTC; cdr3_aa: CASRRTSGPLEQFF
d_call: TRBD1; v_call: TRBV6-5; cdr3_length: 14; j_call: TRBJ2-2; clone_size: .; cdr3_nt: TGTGCCAGCAGACTACAGGGGATCGTCGGGGAGCTGTTTTTT; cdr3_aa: CASRLQGIVGELFF
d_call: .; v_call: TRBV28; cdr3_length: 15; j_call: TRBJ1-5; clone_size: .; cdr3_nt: TGTGCCAGCAGTTTAATTTTCCGGGAAAGCCAGCCCCAGCATTTT; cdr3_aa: CASSLIFRESQPQHF
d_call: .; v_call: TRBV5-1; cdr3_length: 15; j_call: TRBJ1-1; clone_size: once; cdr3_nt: TGCGCCAGCAGCTTGGGGGGCAGCATGAACACTGAAGCTTTCTTT; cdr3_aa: CASSLGGSMNTEAFF
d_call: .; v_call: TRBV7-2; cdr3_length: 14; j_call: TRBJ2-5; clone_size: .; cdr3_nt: TGTGCCAGCAGCTTAGATAGCGGACAAGAGACCCAGTACTTC; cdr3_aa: CASSLDSGQETQYF
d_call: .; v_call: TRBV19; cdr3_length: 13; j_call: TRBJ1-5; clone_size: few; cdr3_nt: TGTGCCAGTAGTTCAAGGGAGGCTCAGCCCCAGCATTTT; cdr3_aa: CASSSREAQPQHF
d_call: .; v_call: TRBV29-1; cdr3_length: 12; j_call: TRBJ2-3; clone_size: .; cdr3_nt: TGCAGCGTTGCAACAGGCACAGATACGCAGTATTTT; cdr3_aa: CSVATGTDTQYF
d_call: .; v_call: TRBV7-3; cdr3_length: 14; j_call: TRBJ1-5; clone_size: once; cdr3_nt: TGTGCCAGCAGCTTAAGCCCGCGGACTTTGACCCAGCATTTT; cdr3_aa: CASSLSPRTLTQHF
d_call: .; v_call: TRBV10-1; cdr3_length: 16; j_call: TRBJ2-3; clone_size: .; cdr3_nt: TGCGCCAGCAGTGAGTCGGTATCCACGAGGACTGATACGCAGTATTTT; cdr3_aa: CASSESVSTRTDTQYF